This entry lists 18 T cell receptor beta chains sequenced from one sample in a study of response to subunit inactivated influenza vaccine. TCRdb itself ran the RT-PCR reads through MiXCR, one entry per CDR3 protein. Here the sample spans approximately 520,000 distinct CDR3 sequences, 15% to 20% being singletons. The specimen was CD4+ T cells sorted from PBMCs, collected about 23 months after vaccination. The receptors stem from a man between 50 and 69 years old who received an inactivated influenza vaccine.

The gene calls are TRBV12-3 or TRBV12-4 and TRBJ1-2; 8 bases are shared with TRBD1. With V trimmed by 7 bases and J by 6 bases, 10 bases remained unmatched. The CDR3 consists of 14 residues. The CDR3 loop reads CASNRQGAWDGYTF. The CDR3 nucleotides are TGTGCCAGCAACCGCCAGGGGGCATGGGATGGCTACACCTTC.

This clonotype was seen a few times. V usage is TRBV6-2 or TRBV6-3 and J usage is TRBJ1-1, with TRBD1 as a possible D gene (5 bases). The CDR3 runs to 16 residues. The germline V gene encodes CDR1 MNHEY and CDR2 SVGEGT. Trimming removed 6 bases from V and 1 base from J, with 18 bases in between. CDR3 sequence: CASRQIHRLTNTEAFF. CDR3 sequence (DNA): TGTGCCAGCAGGCAAATACACAGGCTTACGAACACTGAAGCTTTCTTT.

A few counts support this clonotype. The genes are TRBV6-1 and TRBJ1-5; D is ambiguous. The CDR3 length is 13 residues. Trimming removed 6 bases from V and 7 bases from J, with 13 bases in between. CDR1 and CDR2 (germline): MNHNS, SASEGT. The CDR3 is CASRGEAGQPQHF. CDR3 sequence (DNA): TGTGCCAGCAGGGGTGAGGCTGGGCAGCCCCAGCATTTT.

V usage is TRBV20-1 and J usage is TRBJ2-1; the D is unclear. CDR1 and CDR2 from the germline V gene are DFQATT and SNEGSKA (reference sequence). The CDR3 spans 14 residues. The V and J ends lost 3 bases and 1 base respectively, with 10 bases between them. CDR3 sequence: CSASILRSYNEQFF. DNA for the CDR3: TGCAGTGCTAGTATCCTGCGGTCCTACAATGAGCAGTTCTTC.

In its sample, this clonotype was seen a few times. The chain uses TRBV3-1 and TRBJ1-6; D not resolved. The CDR3 runs to 16 residues. Germline V lookup: CDR1 LGHDT, CDR2 YNNKEL (reference sequence). With 1 base removed from V and 10 bases from J, the gap between germline ends came to 17 bases. The DNA for the CDR3 is TGTGCCAGCAGCCAAGCGACGGCCGGACGCATATCACCCCTCCACTTT. Encoded protein: CASSQATAGRISPLHF.

This clonotype was seen more than once but under ten times. A clone one base away is much larger, so this may be a read error. The chain couples TRBV29-1 to TRBJ1-1; D unresolved. The V end was cut by 5 bases, the J end by 3 bases, with 10 bases between. In germline, CDR1 is SQVTM, CDR2 ANQGSEA. The CDR3 runs to 12 residues. The DNA for the CDR3 is TGCAGCGTTAGATACGGGGACACTGAAGCTTTCTTT. Protein product: CSVRYGDTEAFF.

This rearrangement joins TRBV20-1 to TRBJ1-4; 7 nucleotides match TRBD1. CDR3 length equals 13 residues. V gave up 6 bases and J gave up 5 bases; unmatched junction bases: 6. Germline CDR1 DFQATT, CDR2 SNEGSKA (reference sequence). CDR3 sequence: CSATGQWNEKLFF. CDR3 sequence (DNA): TGCAGTGCAACGGGACAGTGGAATGAAAAACTGTTTTTT.

V gene TRBV25-1 combines with J gene TRBJ2-7, with D maybe TRBD2 (5 bases). Looked up from germline, CDR1 is MGHDK and CDR2 is SYGVNS. V lost 3 bases and J 0 bases, leaving 12 bases between the germline ends. The CDR3 spans 15 residues. This CDR3 is CASSESGYSSYEQYF. CDR3 DNA sequence: TGTGCCAGCAGTGAGAGCGGTTACAGCTCCTACGAGCAGTACTTC.

J is TRBJ2-1 and V is TRBV4-1, with TRBD2 matching 13 bases. The CDR3 extends over 16 amino acids. CDR1 and CDR2 from the germline V gene are MGHRA and YSYEKL. Trimming took 6 bases from V and 4 from J; bases not matched to a gene: 6. CDR3 residues: CASRNPTSGRYNEQFF. Here the CDR3 DNA reads TGCGCCAGCAGGAACCCGACTAGCGGGAGGTACAATGAGCAGTTCTTC.

This clonotype showed up many times. The V call is TRBV12-3 or TRBV12-4, the J call TRBJ1-4, with no clear D. Between the trimmed V and J ends, which lost 6 bases and 8 bases, there was a span of 10 bases. This CDR3 contains 12 residues. Written as DNA, the CDR3 is TGTGCCAGCAGCCTCGGTGTGGAAAAACTGTTTTTT. This gives the protein CASSLGVEKLFF.

This clonotype was detected once. The CDR3 protein is CASSYQAGGPPGELFF. CDR3 DNA sequence: TGTGCCAGCAGTTACCAAGCGGGAGGGCCTCCCGGGGAGCTGTTTTTT. V usage is TRBV6-2 or TRBV6-3 and J usage is TRBJ2-2, with 10 bases fitting TRBD2. CDR1 MNHEY and CDR2 SVGEGT come from the germline V gene. CDR3 length: 16 residues. Germline trimming cut 2 bases from V and 6 bases from J; bases unmatched to any gene: 6.

V usage is TRBV20-1 and J usage is TRBJ1-1; tentatively, D is TRBD1 (6 bases). The germline CDR1 and CDR2 sequences are DFQATT and SNEGSKA (reference sequence). The CDR3 is made up of 14 amino acids. V gave up 0 bases and J gave up 4 bases, with 12 bases separating them. CDR3 nucleotides: TGCAGTGCTAGAGACCCCTTAGGGGGCACTGAAGCTTTCTTT. This codes for CSARDPLGGTEAFF.

This clonotype has at least ten counts. This chain connects TRBV12-3 or TRBV12-4 to TRBJ1-2; D is undetermined. V lost 4 bases, J lost 4 bases, and 7 bases lay in between. This CDR3 comprises 12 residues. The CDR3 loop is CASSSRPYGYTF. DNA of the CDR3: TGTGCCAGCAGTTCCCGACCCTATGGCTACACCTTC.

This chain joins TRBV15 and TRBJ2-3, with no clear D. Germline lookup yields CDR1 LNHNV and CDR2 YYDKDF (reference sequence). V was shortened by 0 bases and J by 6 bases, with 10 bases between the two germline ends. CDR3 size: 14 residues. DNA for the CDR3: TGTGCCACCAGCAGAGATGTCCCGGCGGATACGCAGTATTTT. Its protein is CATSRDVPADTQYF.

The rearrangement uses TRBV4-2 and TRBJ2-3, with D unresolved. The germline V gene encodes CDR1 LGHNA and CDR2 YNFKEQ. This CDR3 is built from 15 residues. V lost 4 bases, J lost 3 bases, and 14 bases lay in between. This CDR3 reads CASSPGYSQTDTQYF. The CDR3 DNA reads as TGTGCCAGCAGCCCCGGGTATAGCCAGACAGATACGCAGTATTTT.

The V call is TRBV18, the J call TRBJ2-5; no clear D gene. CDR1 is KGHSH and CDR2 is LQKENI in the germline V gene. This CDR3 region has 13 residues. V lost 2 bases and J 5 bases, leaving 9 bases between the germline ends. The CDR3 spells CASSPTQAETQYF. Written as DNA, the CDR3 is TGTGCCAGCTCACCAACCCAAGCGGAGACCCAGTACTTC.

The rearrangement joins TRBV29-1 to TRBJ2-4; the D gene is possibly TRBD1 (6 bases). This CDR3 contains 12 residues. From germline, CDR1 is SQVTM and CDR2 ANQGSEA. Trimming left V 5 bases short and J 8 bases short, with 13 bases between. The CDR3 nucleotides are TGCAGCGTTCAGGGTGAGGGGGACATTCAGTACTTC. Translation: CSVQGEGDIQYF.

This clonotype was picked up a small number of times. DNA of the CDR3: TGTGCCAGCAGTTACGGACGGACAGGGAAAGCTTTCTTT. It codes for CASSYGRTGKAFF. V usage is TRBV6-6 and J usage is TRBJ1-1; 8 bases map to TRBD1. Trimming at V came to 2 bases and at J to 9 bases, leaving 5 bases not matched to a gene. This CDR3 region has 13 residues. The V gene's germline CDR1 is MNHNY and CDR2 SVGAGI (reference sequence).